One sample yielded the 14 T cell receptor beta chains listed below, sequenced in a study of shared clonotypes between healthy human individuals. Method: immunoSEQ multiplex PCR; TCRdb's copy keeps in-frame clones and lacks some. The repertoire holds more than 2 million clones, with approximately 96% as singletons. Input material: naive CD4+ T cells sorted from blood. The subset: CD45RA+ positively selected. The receptors derive from a man aged 18-30 years in good health.

This clone occurred once. V gene TRBV11-2 combines with J gene TRBJ1-5; no reliable D call. V lost 2 bases, J lost 4 bases, and 9 bases lay in between. Germline CDR1 reads SGHAT; CDR2 reads FQNNGV. This CDR3 region has 14 residues. CDR3 region: CASSLQISNQPQHF. CDR3 nucleotide sequence: TGTGCCAGCAGCTTACAGATATCTAATCAGCCCCAGCATTTT.

The gene calls are TRBV7-9 and TRBJ1-4; TRBD1 aligns across 9 bases. The germline V gene encodes CDR1 SEHNR and CDR2 FQNEAQ (reference sequence). Trimming at V came to 7 bases and at J to 12 bases, leaving 18 bases not matched to a gene. This CDR3 has 16 amino acids. CDR3 sequence: CASTRSGTGTSGQLFF. The CDR3 coding sequence is TGTGCCAGCACCAGATCCGGGACAGGGACCTCAGGTCAACTGTTTTTT.

V is TRBV5-4 and J is TRBJ2-5; the match to TRBD2 covers 12 bases. The V gene's germline CDR1 is SGHNT and CDR2 YYREEE (reference sequence). Trimming at V came to 0 bases and at J to 3 bases, leaving 3 bases not matched to a gene. This CDR3 contains 16 residues. The CDR3 nucleotides read TGTGCCAGCAGCTTGGGGACTAGCGGGATTGAAGAGACCCAGTACTTC. Its translation is CASSLGTSGIEETQYF.

The CDR3 nucleotides read TGTGCCAGCAGTTACTCCCTGGACAGGTTCACAGATACGCAGTATTTT. Its protein product is CASSYSLDRFTDTQYF. The chain uses TRBV6-6 and TRBJ2-3, with 7 bases that match TRBD1. CDR1 is MNHNY and CDR2 is SVGAGI in the germline V gene (reference sequence). This CDR3 region has 16 residues. V lost 0 bases and J lost 2; bases outside the gene matches: 5.

This chain connects TRBV5-1 to TRBJ1-1; D gene uncertain. Per germline, CDR1 SGHRS and CDR2 YFSETQ. CDR3 length equals 13 residues. The V end lost 0 bases, the J end lost 5 bases, and 8 bases lay between the germline ends. CDR3 bases: TGCGCCAGCAGCTTGGGGGCTTGGACTGAAGCTTTCTTT. Residues: CASSLGAWTEAFF.

V usage is TRBV6-4 and J usage is TRBJ2-3, with D perhaps TRBD2 (5 bases). CDR1 is MRHNA, CDR2 SNTAGT, per germline. The V end lost 0 bases, the J end lost 6 bases, and 13 bases lay between the germline ends. The CDR3 loop spans 15 amino acids. CDR3 DNA sequence: TGTGCCAGCAGTGACTCGATGAGGGAGAGGGATACGCAGTATTTT. This sequence encodes CASSDSMRERDTQYF.

This sequence joins TRBV4-3 and TRBJ2-1; 12 bases map to TRBD2. Per germline, CDR1 LGHNA and CDR2 YSLEER. V lost 1 base and J lost 7; bases outside the gene matches: 8. The CDR3 has 17 amino acids. This CDR3 reads CASSQAFRTSGKNEQFF. For the CDR3, the DNA is TGCGCCAGCAGCCAAGCTTTCCGGACTAGCGGGAAGAATGAGCAGTTCTTC.

The rearrangement uses TRBV9 and TRBJ1-2; 7 bases are shared with TRBD1. CDR3 length equals 15 residues. Germline V lookup: CDR1 SGDLS, CDR2 YYNGEE. Germline trimming cut 3 bases from V and 3 bases from J; bases unmatched to any gene: 8. CDR3 region: CASSGQTGKDYGYTF. CDR3 nucleotide sequence: TGTGCCAGCAGCGGACAGACAGGGAAGGACTATGGCTACACCTTC.

The gene calls are TRBV9 and TRBJ2-7; D is possibly TRBD1 (6 bases). This CDR3 region has 13 residues. Trimming took 5 bases from V and 4 from J, leaving 13 bases between them. Germline loops: CDR1 SGDLS, CDR2 YYNGEE. The CDR3 is CASSLTGQYEQYF. DNA of the CDR3: TGTGCCAGCAGTCTTACAGGGCAGTACGAGCAGTACTTC.

This chain uses TRBV21-1 with TRBJ2-7; TRBD2, the table's D call, lacks a check against the DNA. TRBV21-1 corresponds to a pseudogene. The CDR3 is 15 amino acids. CDR3 sequence reads: CVSSTTDWGAYEQYF. CDR3 coding DNA: TGTGTCAGCAGCACTACCGACTGGGGGGCCTACGAGCAGTACTTC.

The CDR3 protein is CASSAPGTGLETQYF. CDR3 sequence (DNA): TGTGCCAGCAGCGCCCCCGGGACAGGGCTGGAGACCCAGTACTTC. The genes are TRBV9 and TRBJ2-5, with 9 positions matching TRBD1. The CDR3 spans 15 residues. V lost 3 bases and J lost 5; bases outside the gene matches: 8. CDR1 is SGDLS, CDR2 YYNGEE, per germline.

Of note for this clone: Other nucleotide sequences in the sample specify the same CDR3. The genes are TRBV2 and TRBJ2-3, with D possibly matching TRBD2 (5 bases). V gave up 6 bases and J gave up 6 bases, with 10 bases separating them. Germline V gene data show CDR1 as SNHLY and CDR2 as FYNNEI. The CDR3 runs to 12 residues. CDR3 nucleotide sequence: TGTGCCAGCAGGGGCGGGCCCGATACGCAGTATTTT. Its protein is CASRGGPDTQYF.

This chain joins TRBV5-4 and TRBJ2-1; 9 bases align to TRBD2. J was trimmed by 4 bases and V by 4 bases; bases with no gene match: 6. CDR3 length: 15 residues. Germline CDR1 reads SGHNT; CDR2 reads YYREEE (reference sequence). CDR3 amino acids: CASSPSGGPYNEQFF. Written as DNA, the CDR3 is TGTGCCAGCAGCCCAAGCGGGGGGCCTTACAATGAGCAGTTCTTC.

The gene calls are TRBV5-1 and TRBJ2-1; D is tentatively TRBD1 or TRBD2 (5 bases each). The CDR3 consists of 15 residues. The germline gives CDR1 SGHRS, CDR2 YFSETQ. The V end lost 0 bases, the J end lost 5 bases, and 12 bases lay between the germline ends. CDR3 sequence (DNA): TGCGCCAGCAGCTTGGGGTCAGGGAGAAACAATGAGCAGTTCTTC. Residues: CASSLGSGRNNEQFF.